This TCR beta chain was identified during a study of blood T cell repertoires in COVID-19. Overall study: The study drew acute and convalescent COVID-19 samples from the United States, Italy and Spain. T cells, B-cell-depleted T cells, or PBMCs supplied cDNA or gDNA.

Source study methods: The assay estimated nucleated cells by amplifying reference gene primers. The repertoire was sequenced with immunoSEQ multiplex PCR; TCRdb's copy has only in-frame clones and lacks some. D and trimming were read from the DNA, whereas the V and J calls and clone size are those reported in that table. The sample consists of more than 95,000 clones, 81% of them appearing once. Germline CDR1 reads SGHVS; CDR2 reads FQNEAQ. Trimming stripped 6 bases from V and 1 base from J, with 16 bases between. CDR3 size: 15 residues. The receptor was derived from a woman aged 70-85 years with acute or convalescent COVID-19. The sequencing sample was made of peripheral blood. The J gene is TRBJ2-7, the V gene TRBV7-8, with D possibly being TRBD1 (6 bases). The CDR3 DNA follows: TGTGCCAGCAGGCTTAGGGTGGGGGCGTCCTACGAGCAGTACTTC. Residues: CASRLRVGASYEQYF. Using reference TRBV7-8 and TRBJ2-7 for the parts outside the CDR3, the full variable domain is GAGVSQSPRYKVAKRGQDVALRCDPISGHVSLFWYQQALGQGPEFLTYFQNEAQLDKSGLPSDRFFAERPEGSVSTLKIQRTQQEDSAVYLCASRLRVGASYEQYFGPGTRLTVT.